This T cell receptor beta chain appears in the sequencing data of a study of regulatory T cells in long-lasting Graves disease (dated by TCRdb to about 2021). In the study overall: In the newly diagnosed Graves' disease group, patients had been taking antithyroid drugs for less than 3 months. This study used TCR sequencing and RNA sequencing of peripheral blood to compare persistent Graves' disease patients against newly diagnosed Graves' disease patients. The study was registered as a clinical trial and conducted in China. A total of about 35 samples underwent TCR sequencing: some 13 from persistent and roughly 20 from newly diagnosed Graves' disease patients.

Points the paper makes about the study in general: The authors acknowledged the small sample size as a limitation that may reduce accuracy. A larger number of public clonotypes was shared among persistent patients (under 3,000) than among newly diagnosed patients (roughly 930). Only the TCR beta chain was sequenced and analyzed. The study examined only peripheral blood because the primary lesion, thyroid tissue, could not be accessed. Persistent Graves' disease patients showed lower TCR Shannon entropy and fewer highly expanded clones than newly diagnosed patients, suggesting clonal expansion. TRBV28, TRBJ1-2 and TRBJ2-5 were preferentially used in persistent disease, while TRBV20-1 and TRBJ2-1 were favored in newly diagnosed disease.

As for this clonotype: This receptor's antigen is unknown. A much larger clone lies one base from this, so it may be a read error.

This specimen's time point label, interpreted: newly diagnosed GD, antithyroid drugs for less than 3 months. For both TCR sequencing and RNA sequencing, RNA was extracted from PBMCs in TRIzol. Graves' disease was diagnosed according to American Thyroid Association guidelines. Patients for the study were recruited at an endocrinology department in Xi'an, China. Each patient gave about 10 milliliters of peripheral blood, collected in an EDTA anticoagulant tube. Ficoll Paque Plus density gradient separation was used to isolate PBMCs, and no additional T cell sorting was done. An Agilent 2100 Bioanalyzer and agarose gel were used to check RNA quality, and a NanoDrop 2000 was used to measure RNA concentration. The library was made by multiplex PCR. The run used an Illumina HiSeq 4000. CDR3 regions were amplified by Arm-PCR with iRepertoire HTBI primers to construct TCR beta libraries. Before sequencing, the PCR products went through gel purification. Per the source publication's procedure: Across samples, around 58 TRBV and 13 to 15 TRBJ segments were identified and used for gene usage analysis of CDR3 amino acid clonotypes. COPE and FqMerger were used to merge filtered high-quality paired reads into contigs. Contigs were aligned with BLAST to IMGT TRBV, TRBD and TRBJ reference genes, and CDR3 was defined per IMGT. Any clonotype with a frequency above 0.1% was counted as a highly expanded clone. Shannon entropy was used to measure repertoire diversity, and the Gini coefficient was used to measure V-J evenness. A clonotype was considered public if more than one individual shared it. The public reads were reanalyzed by TCRdb: fastp trimming at Q25, MiXCR alignment, in-frame beta chains only. Every entry covers one CDR3 protein and lists the most common genes and DNA from its rows. The V and J calls and clone size are TCRdb's, not the authors'. The sample table lists hundreds of thousands of distinct CDR3 sequences, more than 15% of them with a count of one. Together, the top ten hold around 36% of the sample.

The CDR3 holds 13 amino acids from the cysteine to the phenylalanine. Only CDR3 DNA is held: 39 bases, read in frame from base 1. The trim is 4 bases for V and 3 bases for J, with a gap of 7 bases between the germline ends. Sequences MNHEY (CDR1) and SMNVEV (CDR2) are obtained from the germline V gene (reference sequence). Here the sequenced sample was peripheral blood mononuclear cells (PBMCs), taken at new diagnosis, from a patient treated with antithyroid drugs. The receptor's source is a female donor with Graves disease. The V gene is TRBV27 and the J gene is TRBJ1-3; the D gene is not confidently resolved. The CDR3 sequence is CASSSWNGNTIYF. The DNA reads as follows: TGTGCCAGCAGTTCTTGGAATGGAAACACCATATATTTT.